This entry lists 13 T cell receptor beta chains sequenced from one sample in a study of blood T cells in healthy people across ages. Alongside a J-beta primer mix, a sample-barcoded 5' primer served in a second PCR lasting about 7 to 11 cycles. TCRdb re-analysed the 5' RACE reads in MiXCR, keeping a single row per CDR3 protein. The sample holds hundreds of thousands of distinct CDR3 sequences, roughly 56% seen once. The sample was blood. These receptors were obtained from a man aged 35 to 55 in good health.

The DNA for the CDR3 is TGTGCCAGCAGCCCAAGGCGCCAGGTGTACAATGAGCAGTTCTTC. This codes for CASSPRRQVYNEQFF. The rearrangement links TRBV7-9 to TRBJ2-1; D uncertain. The V gene's germline CDR1 is SEHNR and CDR2 FQNEAQ (reference sequence). The CDR3 has 15 amino acids. The V end was cut by 5 bases, the J end by 4 bases, with 15 bases between.

This clonotype was counted a single time. This chain links TRBV12-3 or TRBV12-4 with TRBJ2-1; TRBD1 matches at 8 bases. The CDR3 runs to 15 residues. V lost 5 bases, J lost 4 bases, and 7 bases stayed unmatched. The CDR3 DNA sequence: TGTGCCAGCAGTCCCTGGGACAGGCATTACAATGAGCAGTTCTTC. Amino acids: CASSPWDRHYNEQFF.

V is TRBV7-3 and J is TRBJ2-3, with 7 bases aligning to TRBD2. The V and J ends lost 0 bases and 4 bases, in that order; junction bases with no gene match: 7. Per germline, CDR1 SGHTA and CDR2 FQGTGA. The CDR3 is 16 residues long. In DNA form, the CDR3 reads TGTGCCAGCAGCTTAACATCAACTAGCGTTTCAGATACGCAGTATTTT. This codes for CASSLTSTSVSDTQYF.

The genes are TRBV4-1 and TRBJ2-3, with a weak D call TRBD2 (5 bases). Germline V gene lookup returns CDR1 MGHRA and CDR2 YSYEKL. This CDR3 is 13 amino acids long. Deletions cut 7 bases from V and 8 bases from J, with 16 bases between. As DNA, the CDR3 is TGCGCCAGCAACTCGATTATCGAGGGTACGCAGTATTTT. It yields the protein CASNSIIEGTQYF.

The chain is built from TRBV5-1 and TRBJ1-2, with 9 bases fitting TRBD1. The CDR3 length is 15 residues. CDR1 and CDR2 (germline): SGHRS, YFSETQ. Trimming removed 4 bases from V and 0 bases from J; junction bases left unmatched: 4. The CDR3 sequence is CASSRQGETNYGYTF. CDR3 coding DNA: TGCGCCAGCAGCCGACAGGGGGAGACTAACTATGGCTACACCTTC.

This chain connects TRBV29-1 to TRBJ2-1, with a weak D call TRBD2 (6 bases). With 6 bases removed from V and 4 bases from J, the gap between germline ends came to 19 bases. Germline V gene lookup returns CDR1 SQVTM and CDR2 ANQGSEA. The CDR3 extends over 15 amino acids. The CDR3 here is CSVTPSEGLYNEQFF. DNA of the CDR3: TGCAGCGTGACACCCTCGGAGGGCCTATACAATGAGCAGTTCTTC.

V is TRBV29-1 and J is TRBJ2-5; 10 bases map to TRBD1. Germline trimming cut 6 bases from V and 5 bases from J; bases unmatched to any gene: 12. The germline CDR1 and CDR2 sequences are SQVTM and ANQGSEA. This CDR3 comprises 15 residues. CDR3 DNA: TGCAGCGTGGTTCGGGACAGGGGAATTCGGGAGACCCAGTACTTC. Its translation: CSVVRDRGIRETQYF.

CDR3 DNA sequence: TGTGCCAGCAGTTTTCATCTGTCAGGGGCTGGGGCCAACGTCCTGACTTTC. Protein: CASSFHLSGAGANVLTF. V usage is TRBV28 and J usage is TRBJ2-6; D might be TRBD1 (6 bases). CDR1 and CDR2 from the germline V gene are MDHEN and SYDVKM. V dropped 3 bases and J dropped 2 bases, with 14 bases sitting between them. The length of the CDR3 is 17 residues.

The chain carries TRBV7-2 and TRBJ2-7; TRBD2 agrees at 7 bases. Germline V gene data show CDR1 as SGHTA and CDR2 as FQGNSA. The CDR3 covers 15 residues. Losses at the gene ends were 5 bases for V and 3 bases for J; bases not matched to a gene: 10. In DNA form, the CDR3 reads TGTGCCAGCAGCCTTCCGGCGGGAGTGATCTACGAGCAGTACTTC. Translation: CASSLPAGVIYEQYF.

A few counts support this clonotype. The CDR3 loop reads CASSASRERAYNEQFF. The CDR3 DNA is TGTGCCAGCAGCGCCAGCCGGGAACGCGCCTACAATGAGCAGTTCTTC. The chain joins TRBV7-2 to TRBJ2-1, with D perhaps matching TRBD2 (5 bases). The germline V gene has CDR1 SGHTA and CDR2 FQGNSA. The CDR3 has 16 residues. Trimming stripped 5 bases from V and 2 bases from J, with 16 bases between. The whole variable domain, filled in from reference TRBV7-2 and TRBJ2-1, reads GAGVSQSPSNKVTEKGKDVELRCDPISGHTALYWYRQSLGQGLEFLIYFQGNSAPDKSGLPSDRFSAERTGGSVSTLTIQRTQQEDSAVYLCASSASRERAYNEQFFGPGTRLTVL.

The chain couples TRBV27 to TRBJ2-1; 7 bases fit TRBD1. The germline gives CDR1 MNHEY, CDR2 SMNVEV (reference sequence). With 6 bases clipped from V and 5 bases from J, the junction kept 13 bases outside the gene matches. The CDR3 is 16 amino acids. The CDR3 nucleotides are TGTGCCAGCAGGCGAACTACAGGGGATTTAAACAATGAGCAGTTCTTC. Translating gives CASRRTTGDLNNEQFF.

The CDR3 here is CASSPSSRYEQYF. Here the CDR3 DNA reads TGTGCCAGCAGTCCATCTTCTCGGTACGAGCAGTACTTC. The chain couples TRBV27 to TRBJ2-7; D is uncertain. The ends were cut back, 5 bases at V and 4 bases at J, with 12 bases in the middle. Germline V gene lookup returns CDR1 MNHEY and CDR2 SMNVEV (reference sequence). This CDR3 contains 13 residues.

This clonotype has a single count. V gene TRBV27 combines with J gene TRBJ1-5; the D is unclear. The CDR3 contains 15 residues. The V end lost 0 bases, the J end lost 4 bases, and 10 bases lay between the germline ends. Germline-derived CDR1 and CDR2 are MNHEY and SMNVEV (reference sequence). The CDR3 is CASSLSRAANQPQHF. The CDR3 DNA is TGTGCCAGCAGTTTATCTCGAGCGGCAAATCAGCCCCAGCATTTT.